Below, 7 T cell receptor beta chains from the same sample are listed, as sequenced in a study of beta chain features in type 1 diabetes. The isolated RNA, all of it, was reverse transcribed, so expressed TCRB transcripts were what got sequenced. TCRdb keeps only in-frame clones here, not all; method: immunoSEQ multiplex PCR. In the table there are about 150,000 clones, 7% to 10% of which are singletons. The material sequenced was central memory CD4+ T cells from blood. The receptors were sampled from a woman between 18 and 29 years old in good health.

This clone showed up many times. This chain connects TRBV19 to TRBJ1-2; TRBD1 is a possible D gene (6 bases). V lost 6 bases and J 3 bases, leaving 17 bases between the germline ends. CDR1 and CDR2 (germline): LNHDA, SQIVND (reference sequence). This CDR3 spans 15 amino acids. The CDR3 DNA reads as TGTGCCAGTAGCCTCGGGACAACCTTCGACTATGGCTACACCTTC. Amino acid sequence: CASSLGTTFDYGYTF.

This clone has ten or more counts. The chain joins TRBV14 to TRBJ1-2; D is perhaps TRBD1 (5 bases). The CDR3 runs 14 residues. The germline V gene encodes CDR1 SGHDN and CDR2 FVKESK. Between the trimmed V and J ends, which lost 7 bases and 2 bases, there was a span of 14 bases. CDR3: CASTPAGGNYGYTF. The CDR3 DNA is TGTGCCAGCACCCCAGCGGGGGGAAACTATGGCTACACCTTC.

The DNA of the CDR3 is TGTGCCAGTAGTGCCACAGAGATTCAGTACTTC. Protein: CASSATEIQYF. The genes are TRBV19 and TRBJ2-4; D is ambiguous. The CDR3 sequence is 11 residues long. Germline CDR1 is LNHDA and CDR2 is SQIVND (reference sequence). With 5 bases removed from V and 10 bases from J, the gap between germline ends came to 9 bases.

V usage is TRBV25-1 and J usage is TRBJ2-3; D gene ambiguous. V gave up 5 bases and J gave up 4 bases, with 13 bases separating them. CDR3 length: 14 amino acids. Looked up from germline, CDR1 is MGHDK and CDR2 is SYGVNS. Written as DNA, the CDR3 is TGTGCCAGCAGTCTCGCGGCCGGCTCAGATACGCAGTATTTT. This gives the protein CASSLAAGSDTQYF.

In the case of this clone: At one end, the junction sequence differs from germline, possibly due to a read error. This chain uses TRBV7-7 with TRBJ2-7, with D unresolved. In germline, CDR1 is SSHAT, CDR2 FNYEAQ (reference sequence). The CDR3 is 13 residues long. CDR3 sequence reads: CASSAGVDYEQYF. CDR3 DNA sequence: TGTGCTAGCAGCGCTGGAGTAGACTACGAGCAGTACTTC.

V gene TRBV5-1 combines with J gene TRBJ2-3, with no clear D. Germline loops: CDR1 SGHRS, CDR2 YFSETQ. V lost 0 bases and J lost 0, with 11 bases in between. CDR3 size: 16 residues. CDR3 nucleotides: TGCGCCAGCAGCTTGGGCGGTTCCACTAGCACAGATACGCAGTATTTT. This codes for CASSLGGSTSTDTQYF.

In its sample, this clone was seen a few times. This sequence joins TRBV18 and TRBJ2-1; tentatively, D is TRBD2 (6 bases). Trimming pared 3 bases from V and 5 bases from J, leaving 14 bases between. The CDR3 runs 15 residues. Germline-derived CDR1 and CDR2 are KGHSH and LQKENI. The chain's CDR3 is CASSPAGLANNEQFF. CDR3 nucleotide sequence: TGTGCCAGCTCACCGGCTGGGCTAGCGAACAATGAGCAGTTCTTC.